The 26 T cell receptor beta chains below were found in one sample sequenced in a study of PD-L1 blockade in urothelial cancer. Repertoires were generated with immunoSEQ multiplex PCR, while TCRdb's copy carries only in-frame clones and drops some. The sample has approximately 110,000 clones; about 85% are singletons. Sequenced material: PBMCs, taken around atezolizumab (anti-PD-L1) treatment. The source is a man over 45 with urothelial cancer.

Details on this clone: Compared with germline, one end of the junction differs, possibly owing to a read error. The V gene is TRBV28, the J gene TRBJ2-1, with a weak D call TRBD2 (6 bases). Germline V gene sequence: CDR1 MDHEN, CDR2 SYDVKM. This CDR3 has 13 residues. This chain's CDR3 is CASSPHGTAGSVF. CDR3 sequence (DNA): TGTGCCAGCAGTCCCCATGGGACCGCGGGATCGGTCTTC.

The rearrangement uses TRBV9 and TRBJ1-4; unclear D gene. Germline V gene lookup returns CDR1 SGDLS and CDR2 YYNGEE. This CDR3 region has 13 residues. V dropped 2 bases and J dropped 4 bases, with 6 bases sitting between them. CDR3 nucleotides: TGTGCCAGCAGCGTGCGGAGTAATGAAAAACTGTTTTTT. Amino acid sequence: CASSVRSNEKLFF. Full variable domain (missing parts from reference TRBV9 and TRBJ1-4): DSGVTQTPKHLITATGQRVTLRCSPRSGDLSVYWYQQSLDQGLQFLIQYYNGEERAKGNILERFSAQQFPDLHSELNLSSLELGDSALYFCASSVRSNEKLFFGSGTQLSVL.

The chain joins TRBV5-8 to TRBJ1-1; D remains ambiguous. The length of the CDR3 is 15 residues. CDR1 is SGHTS and CDR2 is YDEGEE in the germline V gene. Trimming took off 2 bases at V and 3 bases at J, with 14 bases between the two ends. CDR3 nucleotide sequence: TGTGCCAGCAGCTTTTTTGTAGTGCTGGACACTGAAGCTTTCTTT. This gives the protein CASSFFVVLDTEAFF.

Comments on this clone: The same CDR3 can be traced to other DNA sequences in this sample. The CDR3 DNA is TGTGCCAGCAGCTTGACAGGGGGGGATGAGCAGTTCTTC. Translation gives CASSLTGGDEQFF. The chain combines TRBV5-4 with TRBJ2-1, with a tentative D call TRBD1 (8 bases). The CDR3 length is 13 residues. Trimming left V 1 base short and J 8 bases short, with 10 bases between. Germline CDR1 is SGHNT and CDR2 is YYREEE (reference sequence).

The V call is TRBV6-1, the J call TRBJ2-7, with D tentatively TRBD2 (6 bases). Germline CDR1 MNHNS, CDR2 SASEGT. The CDR3 covers 12 residues. Trimming left V 8 bases short and J 2 bases short, with 10 bases between. The CDR3 protein is CASGDLTYEQYF. Here the CDR3 DNA reads TGTGCCAGCGGGGACTTAACCTACGAGCAGTACTTC.

This clone has only a few counts. CDR3 region: CAWSEDRDSGNTIYF. In DNA form, the CDR3 reads TGTGCCTGGAGTGAGGACAGAGACTCTGGAAACACCATATATTTT. The genes are TRBV30 and TRBJ1-3; maybe TRBD1 (6 bases). Germline CDR1 and CDR2: GTSNPN and SVGIG (reference sequence). Trimming took off 1 base at V and 0 bases at J, with 10 bases between the two ends. The CDR3 sequence is 15 residues long.

The rearrangement joins TRBV27 to TRBJ2-5; TRBD2 might be the D (6 bases). Germline CDR1 reads MNHEY; CDR2 reads SMNVEV (reference sequence). This CDR3 contains 13 residues. Trimming cost V 4 bases and J 4 bases, with 10 bases left between them. The CDR3 nucleotides read TGTGCCAGCAGTTGGCGGGGTGCAGAGACCCAGTACTTC. Its protein is CASSWRGAETQYF.

This chain joins TRBV7-3 and TRBJ2-5; 9 bases align to TRBD2. The CDR3 totals 15 residues. The J segment lost 4 bases and the V segment lost 5 bases, leaving 8 bases of the junction unmatched. The germline gives CDR1 SGHTA, CDR2 FQGTGA. The CDR3 region is CASSQGTSSPETQYF. In DNA, the CDR3 is TGTGCCAGCAGCCAAGGGACTAGCTCTCCAGAGACCCAGTACTTC.

The CDR3 coding sequence is TGTGCCAGCAGTGTCAGGCACGGCGAAAAACTGTTTTTT. The encoded protein is CASSVRHGEKLFF. J is TRBJ1-4 and V is TRBV6-1; D remains ambiguous. This CDR3 has 13 amino acids. The V end was cut by 4 bases, the J end by 8 bases, with 11 bases between. Germline assignment: CDR1 MNHNS and CDR2 SASEGT.

DNA of the CDR3: TGTGCCAGCAGCCCCCCCGGCGGGGAGCTGTTTTTT. Protein: CASSPPGGELFF. The rearrangement uses TRBV11-3 and TRBJ2-2; D call uncertain. V was shortened by 5 bases and J by 7 bases, with 8 bases between the two germline ends. From germline, CDR1 is SGHNT and CDR2 YENEEA. The CDR3 totals 12 residues.

The V gene is TRBV7-8, the J gene TRBJ2-6, with D perhaps matching TRBD1 (6 bases). The CDR3 consists of 17 residues. Germline V gene lookup returns CDR1 SGHVS and CDR2 FQNEAQ. V lost 3 bases and J 0 bases, leaving 12 bases between the germline ends. CDR3 residues: CASSFGGQNSGANVLTF. CDR3 DNA sequence: TGTGCCAGCAGCTTTGGGGGACAAAACTCTGGGGCCAACGTCCTGACTTTC.

The rearrangement uses TRBV7-3 and TRBJ2-1, with TRBD2 matching 9 bases. The V and J ends lost 5 bases and 5 bases, in that order; junction bases with no gene match: 7. Germline CDR1 reads SGHTA; CDR2 reads FQGTGA. The CDR3 totals 15 residues. CDR3 nucleotides: TGTGCCAGCAGCCCCGAAGGACTAGCGAACAATGAGCAGTTCTTC. The encoded protein is CASSPEGLANNEQFF.

The sample holds many counts of this clone. V is TRBV4-2 and J is TRBJ2-2; TRBD2 matches 8 bases. Trimming at V came to 4 bases and at J to 2 bases, leaving 3 bases not matched to a gene. Per the germline V gene, CDR1 is LGHNA and CDR2 is YNFKEQ. The CDR3 loop spans 15 amino acids. The CDR3 bases are TGTGCCAGCAGCCTACTAGCGGCTAACACCGGGGAGCTGTTTTTT. It is translated as CASSLLAANTGELFF.

This clone was counted once. This chain uses TRBV10-3 with TRBJ2-7; a possible D gene is TRBD2 (5 bases). Trimming shortened V by 4 bases and J by 0 bases, and 16 bases separated the two germline ends. This CDR3 has 16 amino acids. The germline V gene encodes CDR1 ENHRY and CDR2 SYGVKD. CDR3 in amino acids: CAISGAGSAISYEQYF. Here the CDR3 DNA reads TGTGCCATCAGTGGGGCCGGTAGCGCAATCTCCTACGAGCAGTACTTC.

This clone occurred a few times. The rearrangement uses TRBV5-1 and TRBJ2-1; 7 positions agree with TRBD1. V shed 4 bases and J 8 bases; nucleotides not matched to a gene: 9. The CDR3 runs 14 residues. Germline CDR1 is SGHRS and CDR2 is YFSETQ. The CDR3 spells CASSPGQSVDEQFF. CDR3 bases: TGCGCCAGCAGCCCGGGACAGTCGGTGGATGAGCAGTTCTTC.

This clone was seen once. The rearrangement uses TRBV9 and TRBJ1-5, with D unclear. This CDR3 has 15 amino acids. V lost 4 bases and J 5 bases, leaving 16 bases between the germline ends. Germline V gene lookup returns CDR1 SGDLS and CDR2 YYNGEE. The CDR3 DNA sequence: TGTGCCAGCAGCATTTACGGGGAGGAGGATCAGCCCCAGCATTTT. Its translation is CASSIYGEEDQPQHF. Looking up the rest from reference TRBV9 and TRBJ1-5 gives the full variable domain: DSGVTQTPKHLITATGQRVTLRCSPRSGDLSVYWYQQSLDQGLQFLIQYYNGEERAKGNILERFSAQQFPDLHSELNLSSLELGDSALYFCASSIYGEEDQPQHFGDGTRLSIL.

The chain is built from TRBV7-9 and TRBJ2-1; D is unclear. Between the trimmed V and J ends, which lost 3 bases and 9 bases, there was a span of 6 bases. The CDR3 has 11 residues. CDR1 and CDR2 (germline): SEHNR, FQNEAQ (reference sequence). CDR3 region: CASSFQIEQFF. The CDR3 nucleotides read TGTGCCAGCAGCTTTCAAATTGAGCAGTTCTTC.

This clone was observed a single time. The chain is built from TRBV7-3 and TRBJ2-5; no definite D call. The V end lost 2 bases, the J end lost 3 bases, and 7 bases lay between the germline ends. This CDR3 has 13 amino acids. Germline V gene sequence: CDR1 SGHTA, CDR2 FQGTGA. The CDR3 DNA follows: TGTGCCAGCAGCTTACGCCAGGAAGAGACCCAGTACTTC. It yields the protein CASSLRQEETQYF. The variable domain in full, completed from reference TRBV7-3 and TRBJ2-5, reads GAGVSQTPSNKVTEKGKYVELRCDPISGHTALYWYRQSLGQGPEFLIYFQGTGAADDSGLPNDRFFAVRPEGSVSTLKIQRTERGDSAVYLCASSLRQEETQYFGPGTRLLVL.

The chain employs TRBV10-3 and TRBJ2-3; D possibly corresponds to TRBD1 (6 bases). The germline V and J ends were trimmed by 0 bases and 1 base, with 11 bases remaining between them. Germline V gene sequence: CDR1 ENHRY, CDR2 SYGVKD. This CDR3 has 16 residues. The chain's CDR3 is CAISESSRGGTDTQYF. The CDR3 bases are TGTGCCATCAGTGAGTCGAGCAGGGGCGGCACAGATACGCAGTATTTT.

The genes are TRBV5-4 and TRBJ1-2, with D maybe TRBD1 (5 bases). The CDR3 spans 12 residues. From germline, CDR1 is SGHNT and CDR2 YYREEE (reference sequence). V shed 2 bases and J shed 8 bases, with 10 bases lying between them. CDR3 DNA sequence: TGTGCCAGCAGCTTCTCGGGGGACGGCTACACCTTC. Protein sequence: CASSFSGDGYTF.

V is TRBV10-1 and J is TRBJ1-4, with D perhaps matching TRBD1 (5 bases). Trimming stripped 0 bases from V and 7 bases from J, with 12 bases between. Germline lookup yields CDR1 WNHNN and CDR2 SYGVQD (reference sequence). The CDR3 spans 15 residues. The CDR3 loop is CASSESTAWGEKLFF. The CDR3 DNA is TGCGCCAGCAGTGAGTCGACAGCTTGGGGTGAAAAACTGTTTTTT.

The genes are TRBV7-8 and TRBJ1-5; no reliable D call. V was pared by 0 bases and J by 11 bases, with 11 bases between. The V gene's germline CDR1 is SGHVS and CDR2 FQNEAQ. CDR3 length equals 13 residues. The CDR3 DNA reads TGTGCCAGCAGCTTAGCGCGTTTCTCGGCCCAGCATTTT. Translated: CASSLARFSAQHF.

J is TRBJ2-4 and V is TRBV15; 9 bases match TRBD1. Losses at the gene ends were 5 bases for V and 1 base for J; bases not matched to a gene: 9. The CDR3 runs 17 residues. Germline V CDR1 and CDR2: LNHNV, YYDKDF (reference sequence). This chain's CDR3 is CATSPGQGDWAKNIQYF. The CDR3 region has the DNA TGTGCCACCAGCCCGGGACAGGGAGATTGGGCCAAAAACATTCAGTACTTC.

J is TRBJ1-1 and V is TRBV7-8, with TRBD1 matching 7 bases. Germline values: CDR1 SGHVS, CDR2 FQNEAQ. This CDR3 region has 14 residues. V gave up 5 bases and J gave up 5 bases; unmatched junction bases: 8. CDR3 in amino acids: CASSRQGVRTEAFF. In DNA form, the CDR3 reads TGTGCCAGCAGCAGACAGGGTGTACGGACTGAAGCTTTCTTT. Drawing the rest from reference TRBV7-8 and TRBJ1-1, the complete variable domain is GAGVSQSPRYKVAKRGQDVALRCDPISGHVSLFWYQQALGQGPEFLTYFQNEAQLDKSGLPSDRFFAERPEGSVSTLKIQRTQQEDSAVYLCASSRQGVRTEAFFGQGTRLTVV.

The V call is TRBV19, the J call TRBJ1-2, with 7 bases identical to TRBD1. This CDR3 spans 16 amino acids. V trimming: 4 bases; J trimming: 3 bases; junction bases outside the gene matches: 11. Germline assignment: CDR1 LNHDA and CDR2 SQIVND (reference sequence). The CDR3 sequence: CASSRQTGTRHYGYTF. The CDR3 DNA reads TGTGCCAGTAGTAGGCAGACAGGGACGAGACACTATGGCTACACCTTC.

This clone came up once. Other nucleotide sequences in the sample specify the same CDR3. The V gene is TRBV15, the J gene TRBJ2-1; TRBD2 matches at 7 bases. The ends lost 1 base at V and 0 bases at J; junction bases unmatched: 0. The length of the CDR3 is 15 residues. The germline gives CDR1 LNHNV, CDR2 YYDKDF (reference sequence). The CDR3 loop reads CATSRGGSSYNEQFF. DNA for the CDR3: TGTGCCACCAGCAGAGGCGGGAGCTCCTACAATGAGCAGTTCTTC.